A single sample is the source of the 13 T cell receptor beta chains below, sequenced in a study of radiotherapy plus CTLA-4 blockade in lung cancer. The repertoire was sequenced with immunoSEQ multiplex PCR; TCRdb's copy has only in-frame clones and lacks some. Among tens of thousands of clones listed, around 87% were seen once. The source was peripheral blood, collected from a patient treated with radiotherapy plus ipilimumab. These receptors came from a human donor with non-small cell lung cancer that progressed on radiotherapy plus ipilimumab.

The V gene is TRBV6-6, the J gene TRBJ1-1; D possibly corresponds to TRBD1 (5 bases). With 2 bases removed from V and 7 bases from J, the gap between germline ends came to 5 bases. CDR1 and CDR2 from the germline V gene are MNHNY and SVGAGI (reference sequence). The CDR3 length is 11 residues. CDR3 coding DNA: TGTGCCAGCAGTTACGACAGTGAAGCTTTCTTT. Amino acid sequence: CASSYDSEAFF.

The J gene is TRBJ2-7, the V gene TRBV14, with 11 bases matching TRBD2. Unmatched junction bases numbered 5, after V lost 4 bases and J lost 0 bases. There are 16 residues in the CDR3. Germline V gene sequence: CDR1 SGHDN, CDR2 FVKESK. This CDR3 is CASSLAGGLASYEQYF. CDR3 DNA: TGTGCCAGCAGCCTAGCGGGAGGGTTGGCCTCCTACGAGCAGTACTTC.

The V gene is TRBV9, the J gene TRBJ1-5, with 7 nucleotides matching TRBD1. The trim removed 5 bases at V and 0 bases at J, leaving 2 bases unmatched. The V gene's germline CDR1 is SGDLS and CDR2 YYNGEE. The CDR3 spans 14 residues. The CDR3 loop is CASREGASNQPQHF. Written as DNA, the CDR3 is TGTGCCAGCAGAGAGGGGGCTAGCAATCAGCCCCAGCATTTT.

This chain connects TRBV10-3 to TRBJ1-1, with 9 bases identical to TRBD1. V was clipped by 8 bases and J by 1 base; unmatched bases: 2. This CDR3 has 13 amino acids. Germline values: CDR1 ENHRY, CDR2 SYGVKD. DNA of the CDR3: TGTGCCATCCAGGGACAGGGGAACACTGAAGCTTTCTTT. Translating gives CAIQGQGNTEAFF.

The chain has TRBV18 and TRBJ2-7; D not certain. Looked up from germline, CDR1 is KGHSH and CDR2 is LQKENI. The CDR3 is 15 residues long. The ends were cut back, 3 bases at V and 1 base at J, with 13 bases in the middle. CDR3 region: CASSPRWQASYEQYF. In nucleotides, the CDR3 is TGTGCCAGCTCACCGCGGTGGCAGGCGTCCTACGAGCAGTACTTC.

This chain links TRBV4-3 with TRBJ1-2, with D unresolved. The CDR3 sequence is 17 residues long. V was pared by 1 base and J by 2 bases, with 17 bases between. Germline V gene lookup returns CDR1 LGHNA and CDR2 YSLEER. The CDR3: CASSQGILTAANYGYTF. In DNA form, the CDR3 reads TGCGCCAGCAGCCAAGGGATTCTCACGGCGGCGAACTATGGCTACACCTTC.

V and J are TRBV2 and TRBJ2-7; no definite D call. The CDR3 has 12 residues. Germline CDR1 is SNHLY and CDR2 is FYNNEI. Trimming pared 7 bases from V and 3 bases from J, leaving 10 bases between. CDR3 in amino acids: CASTENLYEQYF. The CDR3 DNA sequence: TGTGCCAGCACGGAAAACCTCTACGAGCAGTACTTC. The variable domain in full, with the rest retrieved from reference TRBV2 and TRBJ2-7, is EPEVTQTPSHQVTQMGQEVILRCVPISNHLYFYWYRQILGQKVEFLVSFYNNEISEKSEIFDDQFSVERPDGSNFTLKIRSTKLEDSAMYFCASTENLYEQYFGPGTRLTVT.

The chain is built from TRBV30 and TRBJ2-3; 7 nucleotides agree with TRBD1. The CDR3 consists of 16 residues. Germline V gives CDR1 GTSNPN, CDR2 SVGIG (reference sequence). V gave up 0 bases and J gave up 1 base; unmatched junction bases: 7. The CDR3 region has the DNA TGTGCCTGGAGTGTACCCCCAGGGGGTGGCACAGATACGCAGTATTTT. Protein sequence: CAWSVPPGGGTDTQYF.

This clone has only one observation. This chain connects TRBV6-1 to TRBJ1-1; the D gene is possibly TRBD1 (5 bases). Trimming stripped 3 bases from V and 1 base from J, with 15 bases between. Germline V gene data show CDR1 as MNHNS and CDR2 as SASEGT. CDR3 length equals 16 residues. The CDR3 loop is CASSDPSRGWNTEAFF. The CDR3 DNA reads TGTGCCAGCAGTGACCCAAGTCGGGGCTGGAACACTGAAGCTTTCTTT.

This clone was seen just once. The rearrangement joins TRBV6-7 to TRBJ1-1; the match to TRBD1 covers 7 bases. TRBV6-7 is an ORF for which the function is uncertain. V was clipped by 7 bases and J by 1 base; unmatched bases: 9. This CDR3 is built from 15 residues. The CDR3 sequence: CASTQGGGSNTEAFF. CDR3 bases: TGTGCCAGCACTCAGGGGGGAGGGTCGAACACTGAAGCTTTCTTT.

The chain employs TRBV6-1 and TRBJ2-7; TRBD2 might be the D (5 bases). This CDR3 region has 14 residues. Germline CDR1 MNHNS, CDR2 SASEGT. The V gene lost 6 bases and the J gene lost 0 bases, with 12 bases spanning the gap. CDR3 nucleotide sequence: TGTGCCAGCAGGGACTGGTCCCGCTCCTACGAGCAGTACTTC. Its translation is CASRDWSRSYEQYF.

The genes are TRBV18 and TRBJ1-2; the D gene is possibly TRBD1 (5 bases). V was cut by 3 bases and J by 1 base, with 12 bases left in between. Germline V CDR1 and CDR2: KGHSH, LQKENI. This CDR3 has 15 amino acids. DNA for the CDR3: TGTGCCAGCTCACCGACCGGGACGGTTAACTATGGCTACACCTTC. It encodes CASSPTGTVNYGYTF. Full variable domain (missing parts from reference TRBV18 and TRBJ1-2): NAGVMQNPRHLVRRRGQEARLRCSPMKGHSHVYWYRQLPEEGLKFMVYLQKENIIDESGMPKERFSAEFPKEGPSILRIQQVVRGDSAAYFCASSPTGTVNYGYTFGSGTRLTVV.

This chain connects TRBV5-1 to TRBJ2-2; 7 bases agree with TRBD1. The J segment lost 6 bases and the V segment lost 3 bases, leaving 5 bases of the junction unmatched. The CDR3 sequence is 14 residues long. Germline loops: CDR1 SGHRS, CDR2 YFSETQ. CDR3 amino acids: CASSSGQTSGELFF. The CDR3 DNA reads TGCGCCAGCAGCTCGGGACAGACCTCCGGGGAGCTGTTTTTT.